A selection of T cell receptor beta chains follows, all from one sample in a study of shared clonotypes between healthy human individuals. Sequencing was performed with immunoSEQ multiplex PCR; in TCRdb, only in-frame clones are kept and a portion is missing. The sample has roughly 1,800,000 clones, about 95% seen once; the top ten hold 0.95% to 1.5%. Sequences were obtained from naive CD8+ T cells sorted from blood. These receptor sequences come from a man younger than 35 in good health. Each CDR3 is given with its conserved first and last residue. A D gene is named only where the DNA matches it firmly. Expanded clones get a size class; other rows say once, few or many, or leave the size out.

J gene,V gene,clone size,D gene,CDR3 protein,CDR3 DNA
TRBJ2-2,TRBV6-4,.,.,CARPEDDKTGELFF,TGTGCCAGGCCTGAGGACGACAAAACCGGGGAGCTGTTTTTT
TRBJ2-6,TRBV14,.,.,CASSLYVSGANVLTF,TGTGCCAGCTCTTTGTATGTGTCTGGGGCCAACGTCCTGACTTTC
TRBJ1-2,TRBV15,few,.,CATSRDRGTYGYTF,TGTGCCACCAGCAGAGATCGAGGGACCTATGGCTACACCTTC
TRBJ2-1,TRBV9,.,TRBD2,CASSVDAASGALNEQFF,TGTGCCAGCAGCGTAGATGCCGCTAGCGGGGCGCTCAATGAGCAGTTCTTC
TRBJ2-3,TRBV12-1,.,.,CASSLGQSTDTQYF,TGTGCCAGCAGCTTGGGACAGAGCACAGATACGCAGTATTTT
TRBJ2-7,TRBV27,.,TRBD1,CASSLTAGGSYEQYF,TGTGCCAGCAGTTTAACGGCAGGGGGTTCCTACGAGCAGTACTTC
TRBJ2-1,TRBV7-9,.,.,CASSLGGRFHNEQFF,TGTGCCAGCAGCTTAGGGGGCCGGTTCCACAATGAGCAGTTCTTC
TRBJ2-6,TRBV7-9,.,.,CASRDLDSHTGANVLTF,TGTGCCAGCAGGGATCTGGACAGCCACACTGGGGCCAACGTCCTGACTTTC
TRBJ1-2,TRBV5-1,.,.,CASSLAGDYGYTF,TGCGCCAGCAGCTTGGCCGGGGACTATGGCTACACCTTC
TRBJ2-7,TRBV2,.,.,CASRSLMMYEQYF,TGTGCCAGCAGGTCCCTTATGATGTACGAGCAGTACTTC
TRBJ2-7,TRBV13,.,.,CASSLGTGGYEQYF,TGTGCCAGCAGCTTAGGGACGGGCGGCTACGAGCAGTACTTC
TRBJ1-3,TRBV19,.,.,CASSIGATGNTIYF,TGTGCCAGTAGTATTGGGGCTACCGGAAACACCATATATTTT
TRBJ2-7,TRBV6-1,.,.,CASSDLEGGFSYEQYF,TGTGCCAGCAGTGACCTAGAGGGAGGCTTCTCCTACGAGCAGTACTTC
TRBJ2-3,TRBV1,once,.,CTSGALIGEREIADTQYF,TGCACCAGCGGGGCCCTGATTGGGGAGCGGGAGATAGCAGATACGCAGTATTTT
TRBJ2-7,TRBV9,.,TRBD1,CASSEAPGTGRLEQYF,TGTGCCAGCAGCGAGGCCCCCGGGACAGGGCGACTCGAGCAGTACTTC
TRBJ2-7,TRBV6-6,.,.,CASSYTGRYEQYF,TGTGCCAGCAGTTACACGGGACGCTACGAGCAGTACTTC
TRBJ2-1,TRBV28,.,.,CASSYRGLSYNEQFF,TGTGCCAGCAGTTACAGGGGACTGAGTTACAATGAGCAGTTCTTC
TRBJ2-7,TRBV19,.,.,CARKNRGRSLGSYEQYF,TGTGCCAGAAAGAACAGAGGCAGGTCGTTGGGCAGTTACGAGCAGTACTTC
TRBJ2-1,TRBV28,.,TRBD2,CASGEREGPDEQFF,TGTGCCAGTGGAGAGCGGGAGGGCCCCGATGAGCAGTTCTTC
TRBJ1-2,TRBV13,.,.,CASSLGFASNYGYTF,TGTGCCAGCAGCTTAGGGTTCGCCAGTAACTATGGCTACACCTTC
TRBJ2-5,TRBV9,.,.,CASSVQGMEGETQYF,TGTGCCAGCAGCGTACAGGGAATGGAGGGGGAGACCCAGTACTTC
TRBJ2-7,TRBV19,.,.,CASSSRDIYYEQYF,TGTGCCAGTAGTTCCCGGGACATCTACTACGAGCAGTACTTC
TRBJ1-1,TRBV7-9,few,.,CASSPSDMINTEAFF,TGTGCCAGCAGCCCTTCGGACATGATCAACACTGAAGCTTTCTTT
TRBJ2-7,TRBV7-9,.,.,CASSLGPAGAEQYF,TGTGCCAGCAGCTTAGGTCCGGCAGGGGCAGAGCAGTACTTC
TRBJ2-7,TRBV9,once,TRBD1,CASSVAATGTYEQYF,TGTGCCAGCAGCGTAGCCGCGACAGGGACCTACGAGCAGTACTTC
TRBJ2-1,TRBV5-1,.,.,CASSLAASSTPYNEQFF,TGCGCCAGCAGCTTGGCCGCCTCGTCAACCCCCTACAATGAGCAGTTCTTC
TRBJ2-7,TRBV6-1,once,.,CAISSGSFAYEQYF,TGTGCCATCAGCTCCGGGTCTTTCGCCTACGAGCAGTACTTC
TRBJ2-7,TRBV6-5,.,.,CASREDTTVTYEQYF,TGTGCCAGCAGGGAGGACACGACAGTCACCTACGAGCAGTACTTC
TRBJ2-7,TRBV27,.,TRBD1,CASGTVTYEQYF,TGTGCCAGCGGGACAGTCACCTACGAGCAGTACTTC
TRBJ1-1,TRBV7-9,.,.,CASSFMSAVEAFF,TGTGCCAGCAGCTTTATGTCAGCCGTCGAAGCTTTCTTT
TRBJ2-7,TRBV5-6,.,TRBD2,CASSSQTSGISYEQYF,TGTGCCAGCAGCTCCCAGACTAGCGGGATTTCCTACGAGCAGTACTTC
TRBJ2-1,TRBV12-5,.,TRBD2,CASGLVWGRAGEFF,TGTGCTAGTGGTTTGGTATGGGGTAGGGCGGGGGAGTTCTTC
TRBJ2-1,TRBV6-5,once,TRBD2,CASSYQREAPNEQFF,TGTGCCAGCAGTTACCAGCGGGAGGCCCCGAATGAGCAGTTCTTC
TRBJ2-3,TRBV6-5,.,.,CASSYGGADTQYF,TGTGCCAGCAGTTATGGGGGAGCAGATACGCAGTATTTT
TRBJ1-2,TRBV6-5,.,.,CASSSGNGYTF,TGTGCCAGCAGTTCGGGAAACGGCTACACCTTC
TRBJ1-6,TRBV19,.,.,CASSYRDGTYSPLHF,TGTGCCAGTAGTTATCGGGACGGAACATATTCACCCCTCCACTTT
TRBJ2-7,TRBV19,.,.,CASSVTDSGYEQYF,TGTGCCAGTAGTGTTACGGACAGTGGATACGAGCAGTACTTC
TRBJ2-7,TRBV27,once,TRBD1,CASSLGPGQGAREQYF,TGTGCCAGCAGTTTGGGTCCTGGACAGGGGGCTAGGGAGCAGTACTTC
TRBJ1-1,TRBV5-6,.,.,CASSPWGWNTEAFF,TGTGCCAGCAGCCCCTGGGGTTGGAACACTGAAGCTTTCTTT
TRBJ2-7,TRBV28,.,.,CASSFVVKDGLFHPSYEQYF,TGTGCCAGCAGTTTCGTCGTAAAGGACGGACTCTTTCACCCTTCCTACGAGCAGTACTTC
TRBJ2-7,TRBV7-9,.,TRBD1,CASSHTGVPYEQYF,TGTGCCAGCAGCCATACAGGGGTCCCCTACGAGCAGTACTTC
TRBJ2-3,TRBV9,.,.,CASSVYEGSDTQYF,TGTGCCAGCAGCGTATATGAGGGGAGTGATACGCAGTATTTT
TRBJ2-4,TRBV5-3,.,TRBD2,CARSVELAGRAKNIQYF,TGTGCCAGAAGCGTAGAACTAGCGGGGCGAGCCAAAAACATTCAGTACTTC
TRBJ2-7,TRBV13,.,.,CASSPPRRTYEQYF,TGTGCCAGCAGCCCGCCCAGGCGTACCTACGAGCAGTACTTC
TRBJ2-7,TRBV7-9,.,.,CASSLGIAGQGYHEQYF,TGTGCCAGCAGCTTAGGAATAGCGGGACAGGGTTACCACGAGCAGTACTTC
TRBJ2-7,TRBV7-8,.,.,CASSSRGTLEQYF,TGTGCCAGCAGCTCCCGGGGGACCCTCGAGCAGTACTTC
TRBJ2-2,TRBV4-1,.,TRBD2,CASSPWEGSGELFF,TGCGCCAGCAGCCCTTGGGAGGGCTCCGGGGAGCTGTTTTTT
TRBJ1-1,TRBV5-1,.,.,CASSYEGAEAFF,TGCGCCAGCAGCTACGAGGGGGCTGAAGCTTTCTTT
TRBJ1-6,TRBV28,.,.,CASSLSGENSPLHF,TGTGCCAGCAGTTTATCGGGGGAAAATTCACCCCTCCACTTT
TRBJ1-4,TRBV2,.,TRBD1,CASSDPVIRLGTGKPNEKLFF,TGTGCCAGCAGTGACCCGGTAATACGCTTGGGGACAGGGAAGCCTAATGAAAAACTGTTTTTT
TRBJ2-7,TRBV10-3,.,.,CAISGPTYEQYF,TGTGCCATCTCCGGGCCCACCTACGAGCAGTACTTC
TRBJ2-7,TRBV2,.,.,CASSVTGNGSYEQYF,TGTGCCAGCAGCGTAACAGGGAATGGAAGCTACGAGCAGTACTTC